This T cell receptor beta chain was recovered during a study of cytomegalovirus exposure and HLA in healthy donors. Findings and limits, study-wide: Later work associated roughly 15,000 TCR beta sequences with HLA alleles at 0.05 false discovery rate.

Amplification used 60 Vbeta primers and 13 Jbeta primers. The repertoire was sequenced with immunoSEQ multiplex PCR; TCRdb's copy has only in-frame clones and lacks some. The profile covers roughly 150,000 clones, with 70% to 80% appearing a single time and approximately 15% taken by the ten largest. V lost 4 bases to trimming and J lost 0 bases, with 16 bases between them. CDR3 length: 16 residues. Germline assignment: CDR1 GTSNPN and CDR2 SVGIG (reference sequence). This clone was seen only once. Antigen: not known. Sequencing used PBMCs. The chain links TRBV30 to TRBJ1-3; D is perhaps TRBD1 (5 bases). The receptor was derived from a woman aged 40-49 years in good health and CMV-seronegative. The CDR3 DNA reads as TGTGCCTGGACCGAACAGGCCTTGATCTCTGGAAACACCATATATTTT. Protein: CAWTEQALISGNTIYF.